This T cell receptor (beta chain) was sequenced during a study of cytomegalovirus exposure and HLA in healthy donors. The study, taken as a whole, reports: The study flagged some 180 TCR beta chains as cytomegalovirus-associated. A few chains tied to CMV proved CMV antigen-specific in vitro.

This table comes from immunoSEQ multiplex PCR, and its TCRdb copy is limited to in-frame clones, with some not included. This sample has some 160,000 clones, with roughly 91% found just once. A word on this clone: The antigen remains undetermined.

The sequence was collected from a young man in good health and CMV-seronegative. Sequenced sample: PBMCs.

CDR3 in amino acids: CASSLGQENEQFF. The CDR3 DNA reads TGTGCCAGCAGCCTTGGACAGGAAAACGAGCAGTTCTTC. This chain joins TRBV7-2 and TRBJ2-1, with 7 bases that match TRBD1. Trimming removed 5 bases from V and 10 bases from J; junction bases left unmatched: 8. The CDR3 loop spans 13 amino acids. Germline loops: CDR1 SGHTA, CDR2 FQGNSA.